The 7 T cell receptor beta chains presented below share a single source sample, sequenced in a study of graft-versus-host responses after intestinal transplantation. Sequencing was performed with immunoSEQ multiplex PCR; in TCRdb, only in-frame clones are kept and a portion is missing. The data hold approximately 14,000 clones, with around 87% observed a single time. The sample consisted of bone marrow, taken about 120 days after intestinal transplantation. These receptors came from a human patient who received an intestinal transplant, so some T cells may come from the graft donor.

This clone turned up a few times. The chain recombines TRBV6-1 with TRBJ1-1; possibly TRBD1 for D (5 bases). The CDR3 has 12 amino acids. Germline CDR1 is MNHNS and CDR2 is SASEGT. Trimming stripped 2 bases from V and 9 bases from J, with 10 bases between. In DNA, the CDR3 is TGTGCCAGCAGTGAAATTACGGACAAAGCTTTCTTT. This translates into CASSEITDKAFF.

The V and J genes are TRBV28 and TRBJ2-5, with TRBD1 matching over 12 bases. In germline, CDR1 is MDHEN, CDR2 SYDVKM. With 5 bases clipped from V and 5 bases from J, the junction kept 6 bases outside the gene matches. This CDR3 region has 15 residues. CDR3 DNA: TGTGCCAGCAGTCGAGGGGACAGGGGGCCGGAGACCCAGTACTTC. Translated: CASSRGDRGPETQYF.

This clone was observed once. The chain is built from TRBV23-1 and TRBJ2-7, with a weak D call TRBD2 (5 bases). TRBV23-1 is classed as an ORF, of uncertain function. Trimming stripped 6 bases from V and 3 bases from J, with 15 bases between. The CDR3 spans 14 residues. The CDR3 coding sequence is TGCGCCAGCAGCCGGGCCCTAGGGAGCTACGAGCAGTACTTC. It specifies CASSRALGSYEQYF.

The chain combines TRBV7-8 with TRBJ2-1; D possibly corresponds to TRBD2 (6 bases). This CDR3 is 14 amino acids long. The germline V gene has CDR1 SGHVS and CDR2 FQNEAQ. Trimming removed 0 bases at V and 7 bases at J, with 10 bases between. This CDR3 reads CASSLALGGNEQFF. The DNA of the CDR3 is TGTGCCAGCAGCTTAGCGCTGGGGGGAAATGAGCAGTTCTTC.

This sequence joins TRBV6-1 and TRBJ2-5; D is possibly TRBD1 (6 bases). The CDR3 contains 15 residues. Between the trimmed V and J ends, which lost 2 bases and 5 bases, there was a span of 15 bases. Germline V lookup: CDR1 MNHNS, CDR2 SASEGT. The CDR3 bases are TGTGCCAGCAGTGAATCGGCAGGGGCAGGGGAGACCCAGTACTTC. This codes for CASSESAGAGETQYF.

In this sample, this clone turned up once. The sample carries other DNA sequences with the same CDR3. This chain links TRBV14 with TRBJ1-1; possibly TRBD1 for D (5 bases). With 5 bases removed from V and 0 bases from J, the gap between germline ends came to 22 bases. Germline V gene data show CDR1 as SGHDN and CDR2 as FVKESK. The CDR3 sequence is 18 residues long. The CDR3 is CASSLSRGAGTMNTEAFF. The DNA of the CDR3 is TGTGCCAGCAGCTTGTCTCGAGGGGCTGGAACTATGAACACTGAAGCTTTCTTT.

Written as DNA, the CDR3 is TGTGCCAGCCACTCCTTGGGAGGGGTGGTAAACTATGGCTACACCTTC. Translation: CASHSLGGVVNYGYTF. The chain couples TRBV28 to TRBJ1-2; D might be TRBD1 (5 bases). Deletions cut 8 bases from V and 2 bases from J, with 21 bases between. The CDR3 contains 16 residues. Germline values: CDR1 MDHEN, CDR2 SYDVKM.